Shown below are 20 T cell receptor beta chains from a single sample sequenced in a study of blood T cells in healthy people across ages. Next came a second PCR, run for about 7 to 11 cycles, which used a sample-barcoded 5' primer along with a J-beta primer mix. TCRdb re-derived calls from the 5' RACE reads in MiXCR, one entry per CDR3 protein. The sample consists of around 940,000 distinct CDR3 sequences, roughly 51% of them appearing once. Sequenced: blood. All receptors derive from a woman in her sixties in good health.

The CDR3 is CASSPLGQGDYEQYF. As DNA, the CDR3 is TGTGCCAGCAGCCCCCTCGGGCAGGGCGACTACGAGCAGTACTTC. The chain has TRBV11-2 and TRBJ2-7, with D possibly TRBD1 on 5 matching bases. The V gene's germline CDR1 is SGHAT and CDR2 FQNNGV. This CDR3 has 15 amino acids. Trimming cost V 5 bases and J 3 bases, with 17 bases left between them. Together with reference TRBV11-2 and TRBJ2-7, the CDR3 gives the full variable domain: EAGVAQSPRYKIIEKRQSVAFWCNPISGHATLYWYQQILGQGPKLLIQFQNNGVVDDSQLPKDRFSAERLKGVDSTLKIQPAKLEDSAVYLCASSPLGQGDYEQYFGPGTRLTVT.

Here the CDR3 reads CASSLGGRTTPPDTQYF. CDR3 nucleotides: TGCGCCAGCAGCTTGGGAGGGAGGACCACGCCTCCAGATACGCAGTATTTT. The chain is built from TRBV5-1 and TRBJ2-3; tentatively, D is TRBD2 (6 bases). CDR3 length: 17 residues. V was cut by 0 bases and J by 4 bases, with 18 bases left in between. Germline CDR1 and CDR2: SGHRS and YFSETQ.

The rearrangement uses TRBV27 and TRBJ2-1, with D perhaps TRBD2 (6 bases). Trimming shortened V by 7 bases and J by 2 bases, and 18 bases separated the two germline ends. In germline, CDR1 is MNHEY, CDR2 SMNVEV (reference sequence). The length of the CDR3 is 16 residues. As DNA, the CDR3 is TGTGCCAGCACCCCGGGGTGGGGGGTCACCTACAATGAGCAGTTCTTC. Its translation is CASTPGWGVTYNEQFF.

CDR3 in DNA: TGCAGGACTAGCGGGAGGGTAACCGCTGAGCAGTTCTTC. It specifies CRTSGRVTAEQFF. The chain carries TRBV20-1 and TRBJ2-1; 14 nucleotides align to TRBD2. The CDR3 is 13 residues long. The germline V gene encodes CDR1 DFQATT and CDR2 SNEGSKA (reference sequence).

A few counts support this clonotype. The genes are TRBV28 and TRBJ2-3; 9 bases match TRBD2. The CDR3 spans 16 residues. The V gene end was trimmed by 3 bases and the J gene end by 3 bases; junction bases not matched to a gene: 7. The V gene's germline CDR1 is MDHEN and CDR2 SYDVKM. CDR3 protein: CASSFRGRAITDTQYF. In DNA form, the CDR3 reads TGTGCCAGCAGTTTTCGCGGGAGGGCCATAACAGATACGCAGTATTTT.

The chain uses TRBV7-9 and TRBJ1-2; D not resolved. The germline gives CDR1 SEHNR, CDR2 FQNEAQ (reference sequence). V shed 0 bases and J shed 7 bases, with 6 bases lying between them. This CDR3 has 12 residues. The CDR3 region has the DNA TGTGCCAGCAGCTTAGCTAGTGGTGGCTACACCTTC. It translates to CASSLASGGYTF. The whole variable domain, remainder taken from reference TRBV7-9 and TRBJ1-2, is DTGVSQNPRHKITKRGQNVTFRCDPISEHNRLYWYRQTLGQGPEFLTYFQNEAQLEKSRLLSDRFSAERPKGSFSTLEIQRTEQGDSAMYLCASSLASGGYTFGSGTRLTVV.

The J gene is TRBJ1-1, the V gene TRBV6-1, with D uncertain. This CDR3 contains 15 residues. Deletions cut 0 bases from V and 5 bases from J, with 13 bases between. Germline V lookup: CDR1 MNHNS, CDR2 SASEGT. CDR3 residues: CASSEAIPGRTEAFF. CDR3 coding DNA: TGTGCCAGCAGTGAAGCGATCCCGGGTCGGACTGAAGCTTTCTTT.

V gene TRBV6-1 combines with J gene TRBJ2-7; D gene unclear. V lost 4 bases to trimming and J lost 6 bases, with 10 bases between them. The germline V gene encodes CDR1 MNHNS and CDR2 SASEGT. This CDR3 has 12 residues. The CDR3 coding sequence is TGTGCCAGCAGTGTTTTAGCAGCCGAGCAGTACTTC. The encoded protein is CASSVLAAEQYF.

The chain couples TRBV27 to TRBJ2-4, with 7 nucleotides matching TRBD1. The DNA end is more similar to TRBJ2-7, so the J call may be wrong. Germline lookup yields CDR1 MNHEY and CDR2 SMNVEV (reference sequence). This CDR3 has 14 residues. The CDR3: CASRLGGRGYEQYF. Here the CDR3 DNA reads TGTGCCAGCAGGTTAGGGGGCAGGGGGTACGAGCAGTACTTC.

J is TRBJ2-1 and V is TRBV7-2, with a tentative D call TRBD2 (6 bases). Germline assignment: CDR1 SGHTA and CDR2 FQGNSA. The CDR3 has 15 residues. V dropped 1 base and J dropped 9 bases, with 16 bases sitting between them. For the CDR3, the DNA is TGTGCCAGCAGCTTAGTTTCAGGCGGGATTGGTGAGCAGTTCTTC. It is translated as CASSLVSGGIGEQFF.

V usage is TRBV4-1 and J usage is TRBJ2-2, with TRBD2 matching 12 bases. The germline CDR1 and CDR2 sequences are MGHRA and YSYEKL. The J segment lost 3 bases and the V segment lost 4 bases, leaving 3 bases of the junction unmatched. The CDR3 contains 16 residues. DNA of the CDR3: TGCGCCAGCAGCCTGTCTAGCGGGAGGGACACCGGGGAGCTGTTTTTT. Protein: CASSLSSGRDTGELFF.

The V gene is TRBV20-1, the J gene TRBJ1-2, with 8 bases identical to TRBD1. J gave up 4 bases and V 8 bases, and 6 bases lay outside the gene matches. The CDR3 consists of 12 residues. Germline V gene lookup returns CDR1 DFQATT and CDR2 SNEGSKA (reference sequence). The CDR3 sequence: CSPTGAGYGYTF. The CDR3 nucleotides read TGCAGTCCGACAGGGGCCGGCTATGGCTACACCTTC.

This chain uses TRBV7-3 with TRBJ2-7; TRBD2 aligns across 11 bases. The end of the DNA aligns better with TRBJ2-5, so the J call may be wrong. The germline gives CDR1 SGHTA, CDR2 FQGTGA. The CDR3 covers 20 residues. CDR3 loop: CASSLTGESSGRTSQETQYF. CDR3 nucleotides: TGTGCCAGCAGCTTAACGGGGGAGTCTAGCGGGAGGACCAGCCAAGAGACCCAGTACTTC.

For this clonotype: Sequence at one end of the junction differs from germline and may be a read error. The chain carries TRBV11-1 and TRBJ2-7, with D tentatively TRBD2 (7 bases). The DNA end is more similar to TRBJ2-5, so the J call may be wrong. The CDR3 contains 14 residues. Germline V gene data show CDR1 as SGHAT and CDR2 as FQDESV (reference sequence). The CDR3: CACSLGGAQETQYF. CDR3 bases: TGTGCCTGCAGCTTAGGGGGGGCCCAAGAGACCCAGTACTTC.

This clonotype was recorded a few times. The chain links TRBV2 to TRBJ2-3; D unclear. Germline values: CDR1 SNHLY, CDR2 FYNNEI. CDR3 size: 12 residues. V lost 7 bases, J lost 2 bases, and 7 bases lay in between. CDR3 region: CASKALTDTQYF. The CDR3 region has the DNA TGTGCCAGCAAGGCGCTCACAGATACGCAGTATTTT.

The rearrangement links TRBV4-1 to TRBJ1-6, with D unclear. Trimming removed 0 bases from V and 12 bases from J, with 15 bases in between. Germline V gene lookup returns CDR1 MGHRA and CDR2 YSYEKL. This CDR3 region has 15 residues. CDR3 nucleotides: TGCGCCAGCAGCCAAGATCAGAGAGGAAATCGACCCCTCCACTTT. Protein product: CASSQDQRGNRPLHF.

CDR3 nucleotides: TGCAGTGCTAGAGCTTCCCTGCGGTACAATGAGCAGTTCTTC. It is translated as CSARASLRYNEQFF. This chain connects TRBV20-1 to TRBJ2-1; the D is unclear. CDR1 is DFQATT and CDR2 is SNEGSKA in the germline V gene (reference sequence). There are 14 residues in the CDR3. V was shortened by 1 base and J by 4 bases, with 11 bases between the two germline ends.

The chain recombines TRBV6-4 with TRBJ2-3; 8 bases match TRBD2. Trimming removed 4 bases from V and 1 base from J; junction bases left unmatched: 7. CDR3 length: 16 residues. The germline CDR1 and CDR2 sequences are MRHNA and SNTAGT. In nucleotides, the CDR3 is TGTGCCAGCAGTGGTCGGGAGGGCCGGGGCACAGATACGCAGTATTTT. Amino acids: CASSGREGRGTDTQYF.

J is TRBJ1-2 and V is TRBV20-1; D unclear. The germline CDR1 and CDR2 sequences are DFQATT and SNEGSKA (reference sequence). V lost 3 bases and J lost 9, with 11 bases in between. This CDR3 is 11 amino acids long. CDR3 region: CSARGGSSYTF. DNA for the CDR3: TGCAGTGCTAGGGGAGGGTCCAGCTACACCTTC.

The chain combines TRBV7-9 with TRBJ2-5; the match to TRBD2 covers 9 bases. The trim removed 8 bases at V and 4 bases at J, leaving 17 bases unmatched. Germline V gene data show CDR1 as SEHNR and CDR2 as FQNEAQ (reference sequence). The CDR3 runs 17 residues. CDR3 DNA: TGTGCCAGCGCCGGATCCGCGGGAGGGCCCCGAGTAGAGACCCAGTACTTC. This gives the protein CASAGSAGGPRVETQYF.